Listed here are 30 T cell receptor beta chains from one sample, sequenced in a study of CD8 T cell repertoires and HIV-1 epitope variants. What these receptors recognize is not known. Here immunoSEQ multiplex PCR was the method, and the copy in TCRdb shows in-frame clones only, minus some. The sample carries around 5,900 clones, 60% to 80% recorded once. The sample comprised cultured CD8+ T cells derived from PBMCs. These receptors all come from a male donor with HIV.

In its sample, this clone is medium-sized (0.01 to 0.1%). The rearrangement links TRBV7-8 to TRBJ2-7; possibly TRBD2 for D (6 bases). Trimming cost V 5 bases and J 3 bases, with 14 bases left between them. The germline gives CDR1 SGHVS, CDR2 FQNEAQ. The CDR3 is 14 amino acids. The CDR3 loop reads CASSPRAGHYEQYF. CDR3 bases: TGTGCCAGCAGCCCAAGGGCGGGGCACTACGAGCAGTACTTC.

This chain connects TRBV10-2 to TRBJ2-4; tentatively, D is TRBD2 (5 bases). V lost 4 bases, J lost 2 bases, and 6 bases lay in between. Looked up from germline, CDR1 is WSHSY and CDR2 is SAAADI. The length of the CDR3 is 13 residues. CDR3 residues: CASSAGTKNIQYF. The CDR3, as DNA: TGCGCCAGCAGTGCGGGGACCAAAAACATTCAGTACTTC.

The V gene is TRBV5-4, the J gene TRBJ1-4; D remains unclear. Germline V CDR1 and CDR2: SGHNT, YYREEE (reference sequence). Trimming pared 2 bases from V and 0 bases from J, leaving 14 bases between. The CDR3 is made up of 17 amino acids. DNA of the CDR3: TGTGCCAGCAGCTTAAAAGGCAGCCTTGCAACTAATGAAAAACTGTTTTTT. This translates into CASSLKGSLATNEKLFF.

A few counts support this clone. The gene calls are TRBV21-1 and TRBJ2-3; the tabulated D call, TRBD2, remains unverified against the DNA. TRBV21-1 constitutes a pseudogene. There are 15 residues in the CDR3. CDR3 sequence reads: CASSSSGSGTDTQYF. The CDR3, as DNA: TGTGCCAGCAGTTCTAGCGGATCGGGCACAGATACGCAGTATTTT.

This clone came up a few times. The gene calls are TRBV7-9 and TRBJ2-3; TRBD2 agrees at 7 bases. The CDR3 loop spans 13 amino acids. Germline V gene lookup returns CDR1 SEHNR and CDR2 FQNEAQ (reference sequence). The trim removed 1 base at V and 8 bases at J, leaving 3 bases unmatched. CDR3 amino acids: CASSLGREGTQYF. The DNA for the CDR3 is TGTGCCAGCAGCTTAGGTAGGGAGGGTACGCAGTATTTT.

This chain uses TRBV5-4 with TRBJ2-3; TRBD2 matches 8 bases. Trimming took 4 bases from V and 0 from J; bases not matched to a gene: 4. CDR1 SGHNT and CDR2 YYREEE come from the germline V gene (reference sequence). CDR3 length: 15 amino acids. The CDR3 region is CASSATSGSTDTQYF. For the CDR3, the DNA is TGTGCCAGCAGCGCTACTAGCGGAAGCACAGATACGCAGTATTTT. Drawing the rest from reference TRBV5-4 and TRBJ2-3, the complete variable domain is ETGVTQSPTHLIKTRGQQVTLRCSSQSGHNTVSWYQQALGQGPQFIFQYYREEENGRGNFPPRFSGLQFPNYSSELNVNALELDDSALYLCASSATSGSTDTQYFGPGTRLTVL.

The chain joins TRBV11-2 to TRBJ1-2, with D perhaps TRBD1 (5 bases). The CDR3 loop spans 14 amino acids. Germline lookup yields CDR1 SGHAT and CDR2 FQNNGV. V was clipped by 3 bases and J by 6 bases, with 14 bases between them. As DNA, the CDR3 is TGTGCCAGCAGCTTCGAGGCCAGGGCCCATGGCTACACCTTC. Amino acid sequence: CASSFEARAHGYTF.

This clone has just a few counts. The V call is TRBV10-3, the J call TRBJ2-5, with D tentatively TRBD1 or TRBD2 (5 bases each). Trimming left V 6 bases short and J 1 base short, with 9 bases between. Per germline, CDR1 ENHRY and CDR2 SYGVKD. CDR3 length: 13 residues. The CDR3 DNA reads TGTGCCATCAGGGGGGTGGGCCAAGAGACCCAGTACTTC. Translated, it gives CAIRGVGQETQYF.

This chain joins TRBV11-2 and TRBJ1-1; D uncertain. The V and J ends lost 3 bases and 5 bases respectively, with 16 bases between them. The CDR3 covers 15 residues. Germline V gives CDR1 SGHAT, CDR2 FQNNGV. The CDR3 nucleotides read TGTGCCAGCAGCTTCAGTCACGGCGGGGTTACTGAAGCTTTCTTT. It translates to CASSFSHGGVTEAFF. Filled out from reference TRBV11-2 and TRBJ1-1, the complete variable domain reads EAGVAQSPRYKIIEKRQSVAFWCNPISGHATLYWYQQILGQGPKLLIQFQNNGVVDDSQLPKDRFSAERLKGVDSTLKIQPAKLEDSAVYLCASSFSHGGVTEAFFGQGTRLTVV.

The genes are TRBV4-3 and TRBJ2-7; no firm D call. The CDR3 covers 17 residues. V was shortened by 0 bases and J by 4 bases, with 19 bases between the two germline ends. Germline CDR1 is LGHNA and CDR2 is YSLEER. CDR3 bases: TGCGCCAGCAGCCAAGATTTCGCGACCTCGGCTAAATACGAGCAGTACTTC. Its translation: CASSQDFATSAKYEQYF.

This clone was counted a few times. The chain uses TRBV2 and TRBJ2-1; 11 bases agree with TRBD2. The CDR3 consists of 16 residues. V trimming: 7 bases; J trimming: 7 bases; junction bases outside the gene matches: 12. Germline CDR1 and CDR2: SNHLY and FYNNEI. The CDR3 coding sequence is TGTGCCAGCAATCCTCTGACTAGCGGGGAGTGGAATGAGCAGTTCTTC. Translation gives CASNPLTSGEWNEQFF.

V is TRBV7-6 and J is TRBJ2-5; 9 positions match TRBD2. CDR1 is SGHVS, CDR2 FNYEAQ, per germline. This CDR3 region has 16 residues. V was pared by 4 bases and J by 4 bases, with 10 bases of the junction left unmatched. CDR3 sequence (DNA): TGTGCCAGCAGCTCCCCAATAGCGGGAGAGGGAGAGACCCAGTACTTC. This gives the protein CASSSPIAGEGETQYF.

This clone was observed a handful of times. The chain is built from TRBV7-9 and TRBJ2-7; D unresolved. Looked up from germline, CDR1 is SEHNR and CDR2 is FQNEAQ (reference sequence). Trimming stripped 0 bases from V and 5 bases from J, with 5 bases between. The length of the CDR3 is 12 residues. The CDR3 DNA reads TGTGCCAGCAGCTTAGCCCCGGACGAGCAGTACTTC. It is translated as CASSLAPDEQYF.

A word on this clone: Compared with germline, one end of the junction differs, possibly owing to a read error. This chain joins TRBV27 and TRBJ2-7; 15 nucleotides agree with TRBD2. The germline V gene has CDR1 MNHEY and CDR2 SMNVEV (reference sequence). The CDR3 loop spans 13 amino acids. The DNA of the CDR3 is TGTGCCAGCAGTTCGGGACTAGCGGGAGGATTCCACTTC. Its translation: CASSSGLAGGFHF.

This chain joins TRBV9 and TRBJ2-5, with TRBD1 as a possible D gene (5 bases). The CDR3 has 15 residues. Germline V gene lookup returns CDR1 SGDLS and CDR2 YYNGEE. The ends were cut back, 0 bases at V and 1 base at J, with 10 bases in the middle. The CDR3 DNA reads as TGTGCCAGCAGCGTAGGGGGCAGTACCCAAGAGACCCAGTACTTC. It codes for CASSVGGSTQETQYF.

The chain carries TRBV28 and TRBJ2-7; 7 nucleotides match TRBD1. V gave up 5 bases and J gave up 0 bases; unmatched junction bases: 10. The CDR3 consists of 16 residues. CDR1 and CDR2 (germline): MDHEN, SYDVKM. The CDR3 spells CASSIFQTGSSYEQYF. The CDR3 bases are TGTGCCAGCAGTATATTCCAGACAGGGAGCTCCTACGAGCAGTACTTC.

The J gene is TRBJ1-1, the V gene TRBV10-1; D is uncertain. Trimming left V 0 bases short and J 11 bases short, with 10 bases between. Germline CDR1 and CDR2: WNHNN and SYGVQD (reference sequence). CDR3 size: 12 residues. CDR3 loop: CASSESRKVAFF. The CDR3 nucleotides read TGCGCCAGCAGTGAGTCGCGAAAGGTGGCTTTCTTT.

CDR3 in amino acids: CASRTTDTQYF. CDR3 bases: TGCGCCAGCCGAACTACAGATACGCAGTATTTT. This chain joins TRBV5-1 and TRBJ2-3; D gene unclear. There are 11 residues in the CDR3. The V end was cut by 7 bases, the J end by 3 bases, with 6 bases between. Germline V CDR1 and CDR2: SGHRS, YFSETQ.

The rearrangement joins TRBV2 to TRBJ2-5; D not resolved. V was trimmed by 6 bases and J by 1 base, leaving 12 bases between them. In germline, CDR1 is SNHLY, CDR2 FYNNEI. The CDR3 consists of 14 residues. In nucleotides, the CDR3 is TGTGCCAGCAGGATCCCCAAGGGCCAAGAGACCCAGTACTTC. As protein: CASRIPKGQETQYF.

The sample holds a few counts of this clone. The chain recombines TRBV9 with TRBJ2-7; TRBD2 matches 8 bases. The CDR3 consists of 15 residues. V was pared by 0 bases and J by 1 base, with 3 bases of the junction left unmatched. Looked up from germline, CDR1 is SGDLS and CDR2 is YYNGEE. The CDR3 region has the DNA TGTGCCAGCAGCGTAGCTGGGACTAGTTCCTACGAGCAGTACTTC. Translated, it gives CASSVAGTSSYEQYF.

V and J are TRBV9 and TRBJ2-5, with 8 bases lining up with TRBD2. The J call may be incorrect, as the DNA end agrees better with TRBJ2-7. This CDR3 contains 15 residues. CDR1 and CDR2 from the germline V gene are SGDLS and YYNGEE. In DNA, the CDR3 is TGTGCCAGCAGCGTAGAGGGGACTAGTAACGTCGAGCAGTACTTC. Translation gives CASSVEGTSNVEQYF.

By share, this clone ranks as medium-sized (0.01 to 0.1%). The J gene is TRBJ2-3, the V gene TRBV29-1; a weak D match, TRBD2 (5 bases). CDR3 length: 14 amino acids. With 7 bases removed from V and 2 bases from J, the gap between germline ends came to 16 bases. Germline V lookup: CDR1 SQVTM, CDR2 ANQGSEA. CDR3 residues: CSAAGTESTDTQYF. CDR3 bases: TGCAGCGCGGCGGGCACCGAGTCCACAGATACGCAGTATTTT.

There are a few counts of this clone. The J gene is TRBJ2-1, the V gene TRBV15; TRBD1 matches 8 bases. With V trimmed by 4 bases and J by 5 bases, 10 bases remained unmatched. The germline CDR1 and CDR2 sequences are LNHNV and YYDKDF (reference sequence). The CDR3 runs to 16 residues. As DNA, the CDR3 is TGTGCCACCAGCATTACGACAGGGGTTGTGGACAATGAGCAGTTCTTC. It codes for CATSITTGVVDNEQFF. Using reference TRBV15 and TRBJ2-1 for the parts outside the CDR3, the full variable domain is DAMVIQNPRYQVTQFGKPVTLSCSQTLNHNVMYWYQQKSSQAPKLLFHYYDKDFNNEADTPDNFQSRRPNTSFCFLDIRSPGLGDTAMYLCATSITTGVVDNEQFFGPGTRLTVL.

The chain uses TRBV19 and TRBJ1-1; 7 positions match TRBD1. The CDR3 contains 14 residues. The trim removed 3 bases at V and 3 bases at J, leaving 4 bases unmatched. The germline V gene encodes CDR1 LNHDA and CDR2 SQIVND (reference sequence). The DNA for the CDR3 is TGTGCCAGTAGTATCGGCAGGGGGGACACTGAAGCTTTCTTT. As protein: CASSIGRGDTEAFF.

In DNA, the CDR3 is TGTGCCAGCAGCTTGGCCATCCAGGGTTCCTCCTACGAGCAGTACTTC. It is translated as CASSLAIQGSSYEQYF. This chain links TRBV5-4 with TRBJ2-7; tentative D call: TRBD1 (5 bases). Between the trimmed V and J ends, which lost 0 bases and 0 bases, there was a span of 13 bases. Germline CDR1 SGHNT, CDR2 YYREEE (reference sequence). The CDR3 length is 16 residues.

The rearrangement uses TRBV2 and TRBJ2-1; 8 bases are shared with TRBD1. From germline, CDR1 is SNHLY and CDR2 FYNNEI. This CDR3 spans 17 amino acids. J gave up 7 bases and V 2 bases, and 13 bases lay outside the gene matches. The DNA for the CDR3 is TGTGCCAGCAGTGAACCCAAGGACAGGGTGGTTGGGAATGAGCAGTTCTTC. Protein: CASSEPKDRVVGNEQFF.

The chain couples TRBV4-1 to TRBJ2-1; 8 bases align to TRBD1. The trim removed 4 bases at V and 0 bases at J, leaving 5 bases unmatched. The CDR3 has 16 amino acids. The germline CDR1 and CDR2 sequences are MGHRA and YSYEKL. The CDR3 sequence is CASSPDRGSSYNEQFF. CDR3 DNA sequence: TGCGCCAGCAGCCCTGACAGGGGTAGCTCCTACAATGAGCAGTTCTTC.

The chain recombines TRBV9 with TRBJ2-2; D is unresolved. From germline, CDR1 is SGDLS and CDR2 YYNGEE. The CDR3 covers 17 residues. Between the trimmed V and J ends, which lost 0 bases and 0 bases, there was a span of 12 bases. CDR3 DNA sequence: TGTGCCAGCAGCGTAGGAAGGTTTGCCGCGAACACCGGGGAGCTGTTTTTT. It yields the protein CASSVGRFAANTGELFF. Looking up the rest from reference TRBV9 and TRBJ2-2 gives the full variable domain: DSGVTQTPKHLITATGQRVTLRCSPRSGDLSVYWYQQSLDQGLQFLIQYYNGEERAKGNILERFSAQQFPDLHSELNLSSLELGDSALYFCASSVGRFAANTGELFFGEGSRLTVL.

There are a few counts of this clone. J is TRBJ1-1 and V is TRBV19, with a tentative D call TRBD1 (6 bases). CDR1 is LNHDA, CDR2 SQIVND, per germline (reference sequence). With 0 bases removed from V and 0 bases from J, the gap between germline ends came to 14 bases. The CDR3 runs to 17 residues. CDR3 DNA: TGTGCCAGTAGTATAGACGTTACCGGGACAATGAACACTGAAGCTTTCTTT. Translated: CASSIDVTGTMNTEAFF.

This rearrangement joins TRBV6-5 to TRBJ2-6; D not resolved. Germline CDR1 reads MNHEY; CDR2 reads SVGAGI. The CDR3 extends over 14 amino acids. V shed 7 bases and J shed 1 base, with 8 bases lying between them. The CDR3 DNA sequence: TGTGCCAGCACCTTAGTATCTGGGGCCAACGTCCTGACTTTC. Residues: CASTLVSGANVLTF.